This TCR beta chain was identified in a study of identical twins. Every one of the donors was a healthy Caucasian. The V and J ends lost 3 bases and 5 bases respectively, with 10 bases between them. Germline CDR1 and CDR2: KGHDR and SFDVKD. CDR3 size: 14 residues. This clonotype has ten or more counts. A universal primer site came from template switching; cDNA carried unique molecular identifiers. Via MiXCR, TCRdb re-called the 5' RACE reads, giving one row per CDR3 protein. The table has about 240,000 distinct CDR3 sequences, roughly a tenth seen once. The source of this sequence is a man aged 50 or older in good health. Material for sequencing was memory T cells sorted from blood. The chain couples TRBV24-1 to TRBJ1-5; D ambiguous. CDR3 sequence reads: CATSDGSTHQPQHF. CDR3 sequence (DNA): TGTGCCACCAGTGATGGGTCCACTCATCAGCCCCAGCATTTT.